This TCR beta chain was obtained from a study of blood T cell repertoires in COVID-19. Looked up from germline, CDR1 is LNHDA and CDR2 is SQIVND (reference sequence). The CDR3 contains 14 residues. Deletions cut 1 base from V and 3 bases from J, with 7 bases between. Per the original methods: Amplified reference gene primers provided the basis for estimating nucleated cell counts. The protocol was immunoSEQ multiplex PCR, while the TCRdb copy is restricted to in-frame clones and leaves out a portion. Clone size and the V and J calls come from that table; the DNA yielded D and trimming. The table includes approximately 400,000 clones, about four fifths detected once.

Sequencing was performed on PBMCs or T cells enriched from blood (not recorded which). The source is a woman between 50 and 59 years old who had recovered from COVID-19. J is TRBJ1-5 and V is TRBV19; D ambiguous. This chain's CDR3 is CASSIGHPNQPQHF. CDR3 nucleotides: TGTGCCAGTAGTATAGGACACCCCAATCAGCCCCAGCATTTT.